This TCR beta chain came from a study of graft-versus-host responses after intestinal transplantation. Comment on this clone: Antigen unknown. The same CDR3 arises from other DNA sequences in this sample as well.

This CDR3 has 14 amino acids. The V and J ends lost 1 base and 4 bases respectively, with 11 bases between them. Looked up from germline, CDR1 is MNHEY and CDR2 is SMNVEV (reference sequence). The table came from immunoSEQ multiplex PCR; TCRdb's copy has only in-frame clones and leaves some out. The repertoire holds over 65,000 clones, with approximately 89% as singletons. This chain uses TRBV27 with TRBJ2-7, with a possible D match to TRBD1 (6 bases). The starting material was unstimulated CD8+ T cells sorted from spleen or lymph node cells, obtained before transplant. The origin of this receptor is a human donor who was the organ donor for an intestinal transplant. In DNA, the CDR3 is TGTGCCAGCAGTTTATATACAGGGCCTTACGAGCAGTACTTC. Amino acids: CASSLYTGPYEQYF.